The rows below give T cell receptor beta chains drawn from one sample of a study of cytomegalovirus exposure and HLA in healthy donors. Produced via immunoSEQ multiplex PCR; TCRdb's table is partial and in-frame only. The data contain under 200,000 clones, 75% to 85% of them singletons. The sample consisted of PBMCs. The receptors derive from a male donor in good health and CMV-seropositive. CDR3s include the opening cysteine and the closing phenylalanine or tryptophan. Fields, in order: CDR3 length, clone size, J gene, V gene, D gene, CDR3 DNA, CDR3 protein. A D gene is named only where the DNA matches it firmly. Clone size is not always given. Where it is, it says once, few, many or a class for expanded clones.

>15|.|TRBJ2-7|TRBV27|TRBD1
TGTGCCAGCATTCGGATCATCGGGACAGCCTACGAGCAGTACTTC
CASIRIIGTAYEQYF
>14|.|TRBJ1-5|TRBV7-6|TRBD1
TGTGCCAGCAGCGGGGACAGGGCCGATCAGCCCCAGCATTTT
CASSGDRADQPQHF
>17|.|TRBJ2-2|TRBV2|TRBD2
TGTGCCAGCAGTGAAGCGCAAGGCGGGGGGAACACCGGGGAGCTGCTTTTT
CASSEAQGGGNTGELLF
>13|.|TRBJ1-5|TRBV7-9|.
TGTGCCAGCAGTTGGACAGCCACTGGGCCCCAGCATTTT
CASSWTATGPQHF
>15|.|TRBJ1-2|TRBV6-6|.
TGTGCCAGCAGTTACTTCCAGGGCCCTAACTATGGCTACACCTTC
CASSYFQGPNYGYTF
>15|.|TRBJ2-2|TRBV30|TRBD2
TGTGCCTGGAGCGGACTAGCGGGCCTTACCGGGGAGCTGTTTTTT
CAWSGLAGLTGELFF
>17|.|TRBJ2-3|TRBV9|.
TGTGCCAGCAGCCCCCCCGCCCGGGCTAGCGCAGCAGATACGCAGTATTTT
CASSPPARASAADTQYF
>16|.|TRBJ2-7|TRBV5-8|TRBD1
TGTGCCAGCAGCTCATTTAAAGGGGGCACCTCCTACGAGCAGTACTTC
CASSSFKGGTSYEQYF
>14|.|TRBJ1-4|TRBV7-2|.
TGTGCCAGCAGCACCGGGACACGGAATGAAAAACTGTTTTTT
CASSTGTRNEKLFF
>14|.|TRBJ2-1|TRBV6-6|TRBD2
TGTGCCAGCAGTCTAGCGGGGGGCTACAATGAGCAGTTCTTC
CASSLAGGYNEQFF
>16|.|TRBJ1-1|TRBV4-3|.
TGCGCCAGCAGCCAAGATTTGGGGAAGGGAGGAACTGAAGCTTTCTTT
CASSQDLGKGGTEAFF
>15|.|TRBJ1-5|TRBV7-2|.
TGTGCCAGCAGCTTGGACAGCTTTTTAAATCAGCCCCAGCATTTT
CASSLDSFLNQPQHF
>15|.|TRBJ2-2|TRBV30|TRBD2
TGTGCCTGGAGTCTTGGGACTAGCGGGACCGGGGAGCTGTTTTTT
CAWSLGTSGTGELFF
>14|once|TRBJ1-2|TRBV29-1|TRBD1
TGCAGCGTTGGAGGGACAGAGCCTTTCTATGGCTACACCTTC
CSVGGTEPFYGYTF
>12|.|TRBJ2-2|TRBV6-5|.
TGTGCCAGCAGTTACCCGACCGGGGAGCTGTTTTTT
CASSYPTGELFF
>12|.|TRBJ2-1|TRBV6-5|TRBD2
TGTGCCAGCAGTGCTAGCGGCGGTGAGCAGTTCTTC
CASSASGGEQFF
>16|.|TRBJ1-4|TRBV5-1|.
TGCGCCAGCACCCTGGATCGAGGCAGGGGAAATGAAAAACTGTTTTTT
CASTLDRGRGNEKLFF
>14|.|TRBJ2-4|TRBV4-3|.
TGCGCCAGCAGCCAACAGACAGGCTGGGACATTCAGTACTTC
CASSQQTGWDIQYF
>12|.|TRBJ2-1|TRBV2|.
TGTGCCAGCAGTGTCAGGTACAATGAGCAGTTCTTC
CASSVRYNEQFF
>14|few|TRBJ2-3|TRBV6-1|TRBD2
TGTGCCAGCAGTCCTCGGACTAGTTCAGATACGCAGTATTTT
CASSPRTSSDTQYF
>15|.|TRBJ1-3|TRBV5-5|.
TGTGCCAGCAGTATCAACGCGGCCTCTGGAAACACCATATATTTT
CASSINAASGNTIYF
>13|.|TRBJ1-1|TRBV5-6|.
TGTGCCAGCAGCAGCGGGGCAGAGGCTGAAGCTTTCTTT
CASSSGAEAEAFF
>12|.|TRBJ1-5|TRBV5-6|.
TGTGCCAGCAGCTTTCAGAATCAGCCCCAGCATTTT
CASSFQNQPQHF
>15|few|TRBJ2-7|TRBV5-6|.
TGTGCCAGCAGCTCTACAGAACAGGAACGTTACGAGCAGTACTTC
CASSSTEQERYEQYF
>15|.|TRBJ1-1|TRBV19|.
TGTGCCAGTAGACCACGACAGGACCTGAACACTGAAGCTTTCTTT
CASRPRQDLNTEAFF
>15|.|TRBJ2-1|TRBV5-1|TRBD1
TGCGCCAGCGAATTACCGGGACAGGGTTCCCAAGAGCAGTTCTTC
CASELPGQGSQEQFF
>15|.|TRBJ2-7|TRBV27|.
TGTGCCAGCAGTTTAGAGCGGCCAAGCTCCTACGAGCAGTACTTC
CASSLERPSSYEQYF
>12|.|TRBJ2-3|TRBV27|.
TGTGCCAGCAGTACCCCTACGCTTACGCAGTATTTT
CASSTPTLTQYF
>14|.|TRBJ1-1|TRBV27|.
TGTGCCAGCAGCCCTATTAGTGTGATCACTGAAGCTTTCTTT
CASSPISVITEAFF
>16|once|TRBJ2-3|TRBV4-2|.
TGTGCCAGCAGCCAGGCCCGCGGGGAGGGCACAGATACGCAGTATTTT
CASSQARGEGTDTQYF
>14|.|TRBJ2-7|TRBV6-5|TRBD2
TGTGCCAGCAGAGCTAGCGGGAGGGCCTACGAGCAGTACTTC
CASRASGRAYEQYF
>18|.|TRBJ2-5|TRBV4-2|TRBD2
TGTGCCAGCAGCCAAGATCTGGGGACTAGCAGCCTCGGGGGGACCCAGTACTTC
CASSQDLGTSSLGGTQYF
>14|few|TRBJ2-2|TRBV2|TRBD1
TGTGCCAGCCTACGGACAGGGGGCCCCGGGGAGCTGTTTTTT
CASLRTGGPGELFF
>18|few|TRBJ2-1|TRBV7-6|TRBD2
TGTGCCAGCAGCTTAAGTACGGAGCGGGGGGGCCTCTACAATGAGCAGTTCTTC
CASSLSTERGGLYNEQFF
>13|.|TRBJ2-3|TRBV7-3|.
TGTGCCAGCAGTCTCGTTAGCACAGATACGCAGTATTTT
CASSLVSTDTQYF
>13|.|TRBJ2-7|TRBV9|.
TGTGCCAGCAGCGTAAGTTCTACCTACGAGCAGTACTTC
CASSVSSTYEQYF
>17|.|TRBJ1-2|TRBV4-1|TRBD1
TGCGCCAGCAGCCAAGATTTTACAGGGGGCGCCCGCTATGGCTACACCTTC
CASSQDFTGGARYGYTF
>15|once|TRBJ2-2|TRBV5-4|TRBD1
TGTGCCAGCAGCTTAACCAGGGGGCGAGCTGGGGAGCTGTTTTTT
CASSLTRGRAGELFF
>13|.|TRBJ2-1|TRBV5-6|TRBD2
TGTGCCAGCAGTCGTCGACTAGCGAGCGGGCAGTTCTTC
CASSRRLASGQFF
>14|.|TRBJ1-3|TRBV19|.
TGTGCCAGTACCACGGACTTCTCTGGAAACACCATATATTTT
CASTTDFSGNTIYF
>14|few|TRBJ2-3|TRBV19|.
TGTGCCAGTAGTAGGCGGCCTAGCACAGATACGCAGTATTTT
CASSRRPSTDTQYF
>11|.|TRBJ1-1|TRBV6-5|.
TGTGCCAGCGCCAGGGACACTGAAGCTTTCTTT
CASARDTEAFF
>16|.|TRBJ1-6|TRBV18|TRBD1
TGTGCCAGCTCACCGGTTGGGACAGGGCGAAATTCACCCCTCCACTTT
CASSPVGTGRNSPLHF
>15|.|TRBJ2-7|TRBV7-3|.
TGTGCCAGCAGCTTAACAACCGGGACCTTAGCGGTGCAGTACTTC
CASSLTTGTLAVQYF
>13|once|TRBJ2-7|TRBV7-2|.
TGTGCCAGCAGCTCCGGGGGTTCCTACGAGCAGTACTTC
CASSSGGSYEQYF
>15|.|TRBJ2-2|TRBV4-3|.
TGCGCCAGCAGCCATTCGGGACTCTACACCGGGGAGCTGTTTTTT
CASSHSGLYTGELFF
>15|.|TRBJ1-6|TRBV7-2|.
TGTGCCAGCAGCTCGACAGCGCCCTATAATTCACCCCTCCACTTT
CASSSTAPYNSPLHF
>13|.|TRBJ2-5|TRBV25-1|TRBD2
TGTGCCAGCAGTAGAGCGGGGTTAGAGACCCAGTACTTC
CASSRAGLETQYF
>13|once|TRBJ1-2|TRBV7-2|TRBD1
TGTGCCAGCAGCTCTCGGACAGGGGGCGGCTACACCTTC
CASSSRTGGGYTF
>14|.|TRBJ2-1|TRBV10-3|.
TGTGCCATCAGGTCGGGAATATCCTACAATGAGCAGTTCTTC
CAIRSGISYNEQFF
>15|.|TRBJ1-4|TRBV6-5|.
TGTGCCAGCAGTTACCTAAGAAACGGGGAAGAAAAACTGTTTTTT
CASSYLRNGEEKLFF
>14|once|TRBJ2-7|TRBV13|.
TGTGCCAGCAGCCCTACCAGCGTTTCCTACGAGCAGTACTTC
CASSPTSVSYEQYF
>14|.|TRBJ1-6|TRBV7-2|.
TGTGCCAGCAGCTCACAGGGCAGTAATTCACCCCTCCACTTT
CASSSQGSNSPLHF